The subject of this entry is one T cell receptor beta chain. Original processing methods: Estimates of nucleated cell counts were drawn from the amplification of reference gene primers. The assay was immunoSEQ multiplex PCR, and TCRdb's table has in-frame clones only and misses some. The DNA was the basis for D and trimming; V, J and clone size are from that table. The data contain 150,000 or so clones, 60% to 85% of them singletons. This entry comes from a study of blood T cell repertoires in COVID-19. Turning to the study itself: Sites across the United States, Italy and Spain contributed samples from acute and convalescent COVID-19. PBMCs, B-cell-depleted T cells, or T cells were the source of the cDNA or gDNA that made up the material.

One Seattle source followed patients from active infection through their disease course. Sequenced: peripheral blood. The source is a woman aged 55-69 years with COVID-19, enrolled during active disease.

The CDR3 here is CASSINGQGEGYGYTF. The DNA for the CDR3 is TGTGCCAGTAGTATAAATGGACAGGGAGAAGGCTATGGCTACACCTTC. The V and J genes are TRBV19 and TRBJ1-2; 8 nucleotides align to TRBD1. Trimming took 2 bases from V and 4 from J; bases not matched to a gene: 9. This CDR3 contains 16 residues. CDR1 is LNHDA and CDR2 is SQIVND in the germline V gene (reference sequence). The full variable domain, completed using reference TRBV19 and TRBJ1-2, is DGGITQSPKYLFRKEGQNVTLSCEQNLNHDAMYWYRQDPGQGLRLIYYSQIVNDFQKGDIAEGYSVSREKKESFPLTVTSAQKNPTAFYLCASSINGQGEGYGYTFGSGTRLTVV.